This T cell receptor (beta chain) was recorded in a study of Tregs in tolerant kidney transplant recipients. Per the germline V gene, CDR1 is SGHDT and CDR2 is YYEEEE. Trimming shortened V by 4 bases and J by 2 bases, and 13 bases separated the two germline ends. This CDR3 spans 15 amino acids. Unstimulated regulatory T cells (CD4+CD25+CD127-), CD4+CD25- non-regulatory cells, CD4 and CD8 cells were FACS-sorted from thawed PBMCs. Repertoires were generated with immunoSEQ multiplex PCR, while TCRdb's copy carries only in-frame clones and drops some. Of under 95,000 clones listed, around 93% are singletons.

Sequencing was performed on Tregs from blood, taken before the transplant. The chain combines TRBV5-6 with TRBJ1-3; perhaps TRBD1 as D (5 bases). The clonotype comes from a human donor who received a combined kidney and bone marrow transplant. The CDR3 protein is CASSHSGTPGNTIYF. The CDR3 coding sequence is TGTGCCAGCAGCCACTCCGGGACTCCTGGAAACACCATATATTTT. The variable domain in full, completed from reference TRBV5-6 and TRBJ1-3, reads DAGVTQSPTHLIKTRGQQVTLRCSPKSGHDTVSWYQQALGQGPQFIFQYYEEEERQRGNFPDRFSGHQFPNYSSELNVNALLLGDSALYLCASSHSGTPGNTIYFGEGSWLTVV.